Each of the 7 T cell receptor beta chains below was sequenced from the same sample in a study of T cell responses to AZD1222 COVID-19 vaccine. Using immunoSEQ multiplex PCR, the repertoire was profiled, and TCRdb retains in-frame clones only, with some absent. The sample holds over 120,000 clones, 88% seen once. The source material was peripheral blood, sampled 28 days after the second dose of the MenACWY control vaccine. These TCRs come from an adult who received the MenACWY meningococcal vaccine as a control.

CDR3 loop: CASSFLGFRPAGNGYTF. Here the CDR3 DNA reads TGTGCCAGTAGCTTCCTGGGATTTCGGCCCGCGGGGAATGGCTACACCTTC. The gene calls are TRBV19 and TRBJ1-2, with no clear D. This CDR3 comprises 17 residues. Trimming removed 6 bases from V and 6 bases from J, with 26 bases in between. The germline CDR1 and CDR2 sequences are LNHDA and SQIVND (reference sequence).

J is TRBJ1-1 and V is TRBV6-4, with D perhaps TRBD1 (5 bases). Per the germline V gene, CDR1 is MRHNA and CDR2 is SNTAGT. The V end lost 6 bases, the J end lost 4 bases, and 15 bases lay between the germline ends. CDR3 length equals 14 residues. The CDR3 DNA reads TGTGCCAGCAGCCAAACGGGGGGGGGCACTGAAGCTTTCTTT. Encoded protein: CASSQTGGGTEAFF.

The chain recombines TRBV7-3 with TRBJ2-1; 9 positions match TRBD1. This CDR3 comprises 15 residues. The V gene end was trimmed by 3 bases and the J gene end by 4 bases; junction bases not matched to a gene: 4. Germline V gene sequence: CDR1 SGHTA, CDR2 FQGTGA. The CDR3 DNA is TGTGCCAGCAGCTTCCCGGGACAGGGATACAATGAGCAGTTCTTC. The encoded protein is CASSFPGQGYNEQFF.

This clone occurred a few times. The V and J genes are TRBV4-2 and TRBJ2-7; the match to TRBD1 covers 10 bases. The V gene's germline CDR1 is LGHNA and CDR2 YNFKEQ. Unmatched junction bases numbered 12, after V lost 3 bases and J lost 4 bases. This CDR3 spans 17 amino acids. CDR3 nucleotides: TGTGCCAGCAGCCAGGTTCTGCGGGGACAGGGGATTTACGAGCAGTACTTC. Its translation is CASSQVLRGQGIYEQYF.

V gene TRBV19 combines with J gene TRBJ1-2; no firm D call. Germline V gives CDR1 LNHDA, CDR2 SQIVND (reference sequence). Trimming took off 5 bases at V and 4 bases at J, with 8 bases between the two ends. CDR3 size: 12 residues. The CDR3 reads CASSLESYGYTF. CDR3 DNA: TGTGCCAGTAGTCTTGAAAGCTATGGCTACACCTTC.

This clone appeared a single time. This chain connects TRBV6-6 to TRBJ1-2; unclear D gene. This CDR3 comprises 14 residues. Trimming shortened V by 6 bases and J by 3 bases, and 14 bases separated the two germline ends. The germline V gene has CDR1 MNHNY and CDR2 SVGAGI (reference sequence). In DNA, the CDR3 is TGTGCCAGCAGCTCCTTCATGGGCGACTATGGCTACACCTTC. Translation: CASSSFMGDYGYTF.

In the case of this clone: The same CDR3 arises from other DNA sequences in this sample as well. The chain has TRBV2 and TRBJ2-5, with 10 bases identical to TRBD2. Germline assignment: CDR1 SNHLY and CDR2 FYNNEI. V gave up 1 base and J gave up 5 bases; unmatched junction bases: 4. This CDR3 has 15 residues. The DNA for the CDR3 is TGTGCCAGCAGTGAAGGTCTAGCGGGAGTTGAGACCCAGTACTTC. This sequence encodes CASSEGLAGVETQYF. Full variable domain (missing parts from reference TRBV2 and TRBJ2-5): EPEVTQTPSHQVTQMGQEVILRCVPISNHLYFYWYRQILGQKVEFLVSFYNNEISEKSEIFDDQFSVERPDGSNFTLKIRSTKLEDSAMYFCASSEGLAGVETQYFGPGTRLLVL.